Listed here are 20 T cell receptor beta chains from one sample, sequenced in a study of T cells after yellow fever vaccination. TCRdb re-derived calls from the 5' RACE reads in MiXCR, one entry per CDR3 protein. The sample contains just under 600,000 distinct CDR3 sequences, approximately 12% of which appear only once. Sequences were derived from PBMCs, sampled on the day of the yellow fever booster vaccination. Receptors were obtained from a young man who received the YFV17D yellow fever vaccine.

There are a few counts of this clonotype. The CDR3 DNA reads TGCAGCGACAGGGGTGGTCCAGATACGCAGTATTTT. Amino acid sequence: CSDRGGPDTQYF. The chain couples TRBV29-1 to TRBJ2-3; 7 positions agree with TRBD1. The J segment lost 4 bases and the V segment lost 7 bases, leaving 5 bases of the junction unmatched. The germline V gene has CDR1 SQVTM and CDR2 ANQGSEA. This CDR3 has 12 amino acids.

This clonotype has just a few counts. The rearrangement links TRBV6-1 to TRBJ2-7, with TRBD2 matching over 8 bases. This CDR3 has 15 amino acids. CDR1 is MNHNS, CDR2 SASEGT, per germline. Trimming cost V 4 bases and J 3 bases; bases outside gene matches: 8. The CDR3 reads CASSAPGTRSYEQYF. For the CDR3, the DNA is TGTGCCAGCAGTGCCCCCGGGACTAGGAGCTACGAGCAGTACTTC.

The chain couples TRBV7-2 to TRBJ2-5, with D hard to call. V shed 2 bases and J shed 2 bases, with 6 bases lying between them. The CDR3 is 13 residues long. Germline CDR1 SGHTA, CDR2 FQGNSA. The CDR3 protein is CASSLLRQETQYF. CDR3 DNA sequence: TGTGCCAGCAGCTTACTAAGACAAGAGACCCAGTACTTC. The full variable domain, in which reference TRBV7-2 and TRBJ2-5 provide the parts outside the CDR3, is GAGVSQSPSNKVTEKGKDVELRCDPISGHTALYWYRQSLGQGLEFLIYFQGNSAPDKSGLPSDRFSAERTGGSVSTLTIQRTQQEDSAVYLCASSLLRQETQYFGPGTRLLVL.

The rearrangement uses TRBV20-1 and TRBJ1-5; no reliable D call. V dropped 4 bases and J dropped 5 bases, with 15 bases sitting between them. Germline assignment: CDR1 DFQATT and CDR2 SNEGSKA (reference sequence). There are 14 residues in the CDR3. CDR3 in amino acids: CSAIPPNLDQPQHF. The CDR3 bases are TGCAGTGCTATACCCCCTAACTTGGATCAGCCCCAGCATTTT.

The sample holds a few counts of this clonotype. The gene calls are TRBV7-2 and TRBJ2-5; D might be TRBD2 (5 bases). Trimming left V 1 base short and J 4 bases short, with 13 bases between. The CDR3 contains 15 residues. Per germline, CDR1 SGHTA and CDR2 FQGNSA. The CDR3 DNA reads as TGTGCCAGCAGCTTAGTCCCGGGGTCTTTAGAGACCCAGTACTTC. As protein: CASSLVPGSLETQYF.

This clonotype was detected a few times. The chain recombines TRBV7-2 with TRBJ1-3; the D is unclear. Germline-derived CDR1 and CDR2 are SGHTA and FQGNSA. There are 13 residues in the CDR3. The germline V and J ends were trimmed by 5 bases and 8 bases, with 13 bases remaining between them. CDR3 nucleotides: TGTGCCAGCAGCGAACTCTCAGGATACACCATATATTTT. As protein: CASSELSGYTIYF.

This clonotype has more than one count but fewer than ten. The CDR3 DNA follows: TGTGCCAGCAGTTACGGGGGGGGTAGTAAGTTCTTC. As protein: CASSYGGGSKFF. V usage is TRBV6-2 or TRBV6-3 and J usage is TRBJ2-1; the match to TRBD2 covers 7 bases. The CDR3 length is 12 residues. Losses at the gene ends were 2 bases for V and 14 bases for J; bases not matched to a gene: 6. Germline CDR1 and CDR2: MNHEY and SVGEGT.

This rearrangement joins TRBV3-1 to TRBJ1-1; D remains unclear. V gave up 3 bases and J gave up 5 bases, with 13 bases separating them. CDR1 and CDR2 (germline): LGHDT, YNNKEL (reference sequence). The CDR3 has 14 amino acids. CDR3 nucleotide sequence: TGTGCCAGCAGCCAGGTTGGAGGGCGGACTGAAGCTTTCTTT. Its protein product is CASSQVGGRTEAFF. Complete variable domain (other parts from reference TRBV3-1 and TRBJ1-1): DTAVSQTPKYLVTQMGNDKSIKCEQNLGHDTMYWYKQDSKKFLKIMFSYNNKELIINETVPNRFSPKSPDKAHLNLHINSLELGDSAVYFCASSQVGGRTEAFFGQGTRLTVV.

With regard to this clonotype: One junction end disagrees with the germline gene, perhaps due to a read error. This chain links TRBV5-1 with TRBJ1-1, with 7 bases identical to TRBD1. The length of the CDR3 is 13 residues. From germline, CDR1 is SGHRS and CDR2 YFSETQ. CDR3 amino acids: CASSSGQVTEDFF. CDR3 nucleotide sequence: TGCGCCAGCAGCTCCGGACAGGTCACTGAAGATTTCTTT. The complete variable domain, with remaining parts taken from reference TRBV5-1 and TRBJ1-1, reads KAGVTQTPRYLIKTRGQQVTLSCSPISGHRSVSWYQQTPGQGLQFLFEYFSETQRNKGNFPGRFSGRQFSNSRSEMNVSTLELGDSALYLCASSSGQVTEDFFGQGTRLTVV.

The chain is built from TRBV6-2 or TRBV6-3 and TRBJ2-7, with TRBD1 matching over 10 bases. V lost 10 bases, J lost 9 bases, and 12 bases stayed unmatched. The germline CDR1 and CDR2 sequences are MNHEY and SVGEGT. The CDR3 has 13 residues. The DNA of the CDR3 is TGTGCCACATTACGGGACAGGGGAAGTTGGCAGTACTTC. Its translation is CATLRDRGSWQYF.

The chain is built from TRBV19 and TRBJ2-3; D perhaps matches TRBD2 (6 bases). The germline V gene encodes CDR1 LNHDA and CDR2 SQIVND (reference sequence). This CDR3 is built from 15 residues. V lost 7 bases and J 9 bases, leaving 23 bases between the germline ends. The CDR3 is CASNLEGSGHGTQYF. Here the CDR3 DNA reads TGTGCCAGTAATTTGGAGGGCTCGGGTCATGGGACGCAGTATTTT.

In DNA, the CDR3 is TGCAGTGCTCTCCGAGGGAGTGGTGCAGATACGCAGTATTTT. Amino acid sequence: CSALRGSGADTQYF. The chain has TRBV20-1 and TRBJ2-3, with D maybe TRBD2 (5 bases). CDR1 is DFQATT and CDR2 is SNEGSKA in the germline V gene (reference sequence). This CDR3 region has 14 residues. The V gene lost 5 bases and the J gene lost 4 bases, with 16 bases spanning the gap.

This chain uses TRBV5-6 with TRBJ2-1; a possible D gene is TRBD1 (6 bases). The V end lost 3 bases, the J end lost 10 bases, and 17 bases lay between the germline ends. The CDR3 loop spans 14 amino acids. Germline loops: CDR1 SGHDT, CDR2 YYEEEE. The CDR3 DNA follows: TGTGCCAGCAGCTCTGGGACACTCCGGTCGGAGCAGTTCTTC. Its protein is CASSSGTLRSEQFF.

CDR3 region: CASSPTRISENEQFF. DNA for the CDR3: TGTGCCAGCAGCCCGACTAGAATTTCGGAAAATGAGCAGTTCTTC. The chain recombines TRBV7-2 with TRBJ2-1; weak D call: TRBD2 (6 bases). The CDR3 totals 15 residues. Per germline, CDR1 SGHTA and CDR2 FQGNSA. V lost 5 bases and J lost 7, with 18 bases in between.

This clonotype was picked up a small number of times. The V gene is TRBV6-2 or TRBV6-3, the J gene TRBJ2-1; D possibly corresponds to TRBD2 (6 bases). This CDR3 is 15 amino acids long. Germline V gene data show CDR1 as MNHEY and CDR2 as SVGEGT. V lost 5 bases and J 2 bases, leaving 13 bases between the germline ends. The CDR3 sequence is CASSPTSPAYNEQFF. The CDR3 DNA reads TGTGCCAGCAGTCCGACTAGTCCGGCCTACAATGAGCAGTTCTTC.

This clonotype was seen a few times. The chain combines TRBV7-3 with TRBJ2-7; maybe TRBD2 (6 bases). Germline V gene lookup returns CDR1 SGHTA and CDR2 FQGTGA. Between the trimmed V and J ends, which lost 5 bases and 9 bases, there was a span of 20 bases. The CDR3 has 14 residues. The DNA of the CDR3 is TGTGCCAGCAGCCCAACGGGCGGGGACGGCGTGCAGTACTTC. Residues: CASSPTGGDGVQYF.

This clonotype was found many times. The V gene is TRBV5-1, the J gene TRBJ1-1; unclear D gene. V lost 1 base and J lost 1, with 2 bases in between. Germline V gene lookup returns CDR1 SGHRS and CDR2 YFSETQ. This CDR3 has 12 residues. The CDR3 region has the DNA TGCGCCAGCAGCTTGACGAACACTGAAGCTTTCTTT. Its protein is CASSLTNTEAFF.

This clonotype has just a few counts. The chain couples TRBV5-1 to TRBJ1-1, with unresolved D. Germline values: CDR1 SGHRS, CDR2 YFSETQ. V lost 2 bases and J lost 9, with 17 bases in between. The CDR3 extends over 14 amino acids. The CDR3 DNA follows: TGCGCCAGCAGCTTTATGGGCGGTAAGACCCAAGCTTTCTTT. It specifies CASSFMGGKTQAFF.

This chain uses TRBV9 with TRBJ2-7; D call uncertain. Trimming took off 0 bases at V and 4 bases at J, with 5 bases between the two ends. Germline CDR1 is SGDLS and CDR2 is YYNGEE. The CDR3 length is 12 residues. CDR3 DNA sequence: TGTGCCAGCAGCGTAGACGATTACGAGCAGTACTTC. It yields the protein CASSVDDYEQYF. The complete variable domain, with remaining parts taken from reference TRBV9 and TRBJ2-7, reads DSGVTQTPKHLITATGQRVTLRCSPRSGDLSVYWYQQSLDQGLQFLIQYYNGEERAKGNILERFSAQQFPDLHSELNLSSLELGDSALYFCASSVDDYEQYFGPGTRLTVT.

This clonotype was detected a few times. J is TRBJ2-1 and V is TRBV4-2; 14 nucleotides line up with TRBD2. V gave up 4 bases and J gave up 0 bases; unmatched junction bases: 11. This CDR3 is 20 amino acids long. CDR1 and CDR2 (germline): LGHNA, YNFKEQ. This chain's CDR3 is CASSRRPGLAGDSSYNEQFF. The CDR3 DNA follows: TGTGCCAGCAGCCGAAGACCGGGACTAGCGGGAGACAGCTCCTACAATGAGCAGTTCTTC.